A single sample is the source of the 18 T cell receptor beta chains below, sequenced in a study of control samples from healthy donors and cancer patients. Libraries were prepared by immunoSEQ multiplex PCR; TCRdb keeps only in-frame clonotypes and omits some of them. The data hold about 120,000 clones, with around 89% observed a single time. Sample: blood. The receptors here all came from a woman aged 70-85 years in good health.

CDR3 DNA sequence: TGTGCCAGCAGACCCACAGATACGCAGTATTTT. This translates into CASRPTDTQYF. The rearrangement joins TRBV7-3 to TRBJ2-3; no clear D. Trimming removed 6 bases at V and 2 bases at J, with 3 bases between. This CDR3 is 11 amino acids long. Germline V lookup: CDR1 SGHTA, CDR2 FQGTGA.

J is TRBJ1-6 and V is TRBV24-1; D gene ambiguous. Trimming left V 3 bases short and J 6 bases short, with 8 bases between. Germline V gene lookup returns CDR1 KGHDR and CDR2 SFDVKD. CDR3 length: 14 residues. The CDR3 region has the DNA TGTGCCACCAGTGATCATGACCCTAATTCACCCCTCCACTTT. Encoded protein: CATSDHDPNSPLHF.

The chain carries TRBV19 and TRBJ1-2; TRBD1 matches 8 bases. V shed 5 bases and J 7 bases; nucleotides not matched to a gene: 6. Germline V CDR1 and CDR2: LNHDA, SQIVND (reference sequence). This CDR3 is 13 amino acids long. For the CDR3, the DNA is TGTGCCAGTAGTGAAAGGACAGGGTTTGGCTACACCTTC. Amino acids: CASSERTGFGYTF.

This chain connects TRBV5-6 to TRBJ2-7; 9 nucleotides agree with TRBD1. V lost 2 bases to trimming and J lost 3 bases; unmatched junction nucleotides: 6. The germline CDR1 and CDR2 sequences are SGHDT and YYEEEE. The CDR3 has 15 residues. CDR3: CASSFSRTGDYEQYF. In nucleotides, the CDR3 is TGTGCCAGCAGCTTTAGCCGGACAGGGGACTACGAGCAGTACTTC.

Remarks on this clone: Other DNA sequences in this specimen translate into the identical CDR3. The CDR3 DNA is TGTGCCAGCAGCAAAGATCTCGGGCAGCGGGGGGGCCGTAACACCGGGGAGCTGTTTTTT. It yields the protein CASSKDLGQRGGRNTGELFF. V gene TRBV21-1 combines with J gene TRBJ2-2; the table calls TRBD2, which could not be checked here. TRBV21-1 has pseudogene status. The CDR3 is 20 residues long.

J is TRBJ2-7 and V is TRBV18; D tentatively reads TRBD1 or TRBD2 (5 bases each). Trimming shortened V by 1 base and J by 2 bases, and 9 bases separated the two germline ends. There are 14 residues in the CDR3. Germline-derived CDR1 and CDR2 are KGHSH and LQKENI. CDR3 amino acids: CASSPRDGPYEQYF. The CDR3 DNA reads as TGTGCCAGCTCACCACGGGACGGCCCCTACGAGCAGTACTTC.

V is TRBV7-9 and J is TRBJ2-3; TRBD2 matches at 8 bases. This CDR3 comprises 16 residues. CDR1 is SEHNR, CDR2 FQNEAQ, per germline (reference sequence). V dropped 8 bases and J dropped 5; count of bases not matched to a gene: 15. The CDR3, as DNA: TGTGCCAGCGCGAAAGCGGGGGCAGTAAGGTTAGATACGCAGTATTTT. Amino acid sequence: CASAKAGAVRLDTQYF.

The chain has TRBV29-1 and TRBJ1-6; D might be TRBD1 (5 bases). This CDR3 has 11 amino acids. V lost 3 bases and J lost 12, with 9 bases in between. CDR1 and CDR2 from the germline V gene are SQVTM and ANQGSEA. This CDR3 reads CSVDSGEPLHF. For the CDR3, the DNA is TGCAGCGTTGACTCGGGGGAACCCCTCCACTTT.

This chain connects TRBV5-1 to TRBJ1-2; possibly TRBD1 for D (5 bases). This CDR3 spans 12 amino acids. Germline CDR1 and CDR2: SGHRS and YFSETQ. Trimming took 5 bases from V and 7 from J, leaving 12 bases between them. The CDR3 coding sequence is TGCGCCAGCAGTTCCGGGACGGGTGGCTACACCTTC. It translates to CASSSGTGGYTF.

The chain couples TRBV10-2 to TRBJ1-4, with 8 bases fitting TRBD1. This CDR3 contains 14 residues. V was pared by 7 bases and J by 4 bases, with 5 bases of the junction left unmatched. Germline V lookup: CDR1 WSHSY, CDR2 SAAADI. The CDR3 loop reads CASTRTGINEKLFF. The CDR3, as DNA: TGCGCCAGCACTCGGACAGGGATTAATGAAAAACTGTTTTTT.

The rearrangement uses TRBV6-5 and TRBJ1-4; TRBD1 matches 8 bases. V gave up 2 bases and J gave up 5 bases; unmatched junction bases: 4. Looked up from germline, CDR1 is MNHEY and CDR2 is SVGAGI. This CDR3 is built from 15 residues. The CDR3 sequence is CASSYVQGANEKLFF. The CDR3 nucleotides read TGTGCCAGCAGTTACGTTCAGGGGGCAAATGAAAAACTGTTTTTT.

The chain carries TRBV19 and TRBJ1-1; 11 bases align to TRBD1. This CDR3 region has 13 residues. Germline CDR1 is LNHDA and CDR2 is SQIVND (reference sequence). Losses at the gene ends were 5 bases for V and 4 bases for J; bases not matched to a gene: 0. CDR3 bases: TGTGCCAGTAGTGGACAGGGGGCCACTGAAGCTTTCTTT. It translates to CASSGQGATEAFF.

V and J are TRBV20-1 and TRBJ2-5; D gene ambiguous. The germline V gene encodes CDR1 DFQATT and CDR2 SNEGSKA (reference sequence). CDR3 size: 11 residues. The CDR3 protein is CTSRKQETQYF. The CDR3 region has the DNA TGCACTTCCCGGAAACAAGAGACCCAGTACTTC.

This chain connects TRBV5-1 to TRBJ1-2; unclear D gene. Trimming shortened V by 1 base and J by 4 bases, and 11 bases separated the two germline ends. Germline-derived CDR1 and CDR2 are SGHRS and YFSETQ. The CDR3 sequence is 14 residues long. CDR3 residues: CASSLNSHSYGYTF. As DNA, the CDR3 is TGCGCCAGCAGCTTGAACAGTCATTCCTATGGCTACACCTTC.

This rearrangement joins TRBV7-2 to TRBJ2-7, with a weak D call TRBD2 (6 bases). The germline V gene encodes CDR1 SGHTA and CDR2 FQGNSA. The CDR3 runs 16 residues. The V gene lost 5 bases and the J gene lost 3 bases, with 20 bases spanning the gap. The CDR3 region is CASSPTVGGALYEQYF. CDR3 sequence (DNA): TGTGCCAGCAGCCCGACGGTAGGCGGGGCCCTCTACGAGCAGTACTTC.

The CDR3 is CASSPGAGDYEQYF. CDR3 bases: TGTGCCAGCAGCCCAGGAGCGGGAGACTACGAGCAGTACTTC. The chain uses TRBV7-3 and TRBJ2-7; 8 bases align to TRBD2. Losses at the gene ends were 5 bases for V and 3 bases for J; bases not matched to a gene: 6. Germline V gene lookup returns CDR1 SGHTA and CDR2 FQGTGA. The length of the CDR3 is 14 residues. Filled out from reference TRBV7-3 and TRBJ2-7, the complete variable domain reads GAGVSQTPSNKVTEKGKYVELRCDPISGHTALYWYRQSLGQGPEFLIYFQGTGAADDSGLPNDRFFAVRPEGSVSTLKIQRTERGDSAVYLCASSPGAGDYEQYFGPGTRLTVT.

This sequence joins TRBV11-2 and TRBJ1-1, with D unclear. Trimming removed 5 bases at V and 0 bases at J, with 16 bases between. The CDR3 is 16 residues long. Per germline, CDR1 SGHAT and CDR2 FQNNGV. For the CDR3, the DNA is TGTGCCAGCAGCCTTCGTCCTGGCAGCGTGAACACTGAAGCTTTCTTT. This encodes CASSLRPGSVNTEAFF.

The J gene is TRBJ2-7, the V gene TRBV5-1; maybe TRBD2 (7 bases). This CDR3 has 14 amino acids. Per germline, CDR1 SGHRS and CDR2 YFSETQ. Trimming shortened V by 2 bases and J by 3 bases, and 12 bases separated the two germline ends. The CDR3 reads CASSLGLGGYEQYF. CDR3 in DNA: TGCGCCAGCAGCTTAGGACTAGGGGGCTACGAGCAGTACTTC.